The clone carrying this T cell receptor (beta chain) came up once. This entry is derived from a study of shared clonotypes between healthy human individuals. Generated by immunoSEQ multiplex PCR, the TCRdb table keeps only in-frame clones and is missing some. The sample includes 2 million to 2.5 million clones, 95% of them seen just once. Germline V lookup: CDR1 SNHLY, CDR2 FYNNEI. The germline V and J ends were trimmed by 5 bases and 5 bases, with 18 bases remaining between them. This CDR3 comprises 15 residues. This TCR was sampled from a man aged 18 to 29 in good health. The genes are TRBV2 and TRBJ2-5; a possible D gene is TRBD2 (6 bases). Sequencing was done on a sample of naive CD4+ T cells sorted from blood. Subset reported: CD45RA+ positively selected. DNA of the CDR3: TGTGCCAGCAGTAAAGGGGCTAGCGTTGGGGAGACCCAGTACTTC. It translates to CASSKGASVGETQYF.